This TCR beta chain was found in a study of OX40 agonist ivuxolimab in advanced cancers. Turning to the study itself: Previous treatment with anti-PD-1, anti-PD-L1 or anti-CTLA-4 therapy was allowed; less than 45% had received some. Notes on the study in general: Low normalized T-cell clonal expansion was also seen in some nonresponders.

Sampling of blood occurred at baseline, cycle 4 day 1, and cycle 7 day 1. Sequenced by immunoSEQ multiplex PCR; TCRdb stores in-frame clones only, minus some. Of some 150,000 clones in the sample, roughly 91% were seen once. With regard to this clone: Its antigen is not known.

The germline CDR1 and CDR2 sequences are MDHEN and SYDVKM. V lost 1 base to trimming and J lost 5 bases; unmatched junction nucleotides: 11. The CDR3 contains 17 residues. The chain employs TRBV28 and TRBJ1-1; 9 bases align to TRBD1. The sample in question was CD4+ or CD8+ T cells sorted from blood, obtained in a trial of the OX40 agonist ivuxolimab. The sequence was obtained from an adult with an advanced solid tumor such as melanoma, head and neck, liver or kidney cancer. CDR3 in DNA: TGTGCCAGCAGTTTATATCCTGTACAGGGGGCAGGGACTGAAGCTTTCTTT. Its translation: CASSLYPVQGAGTEAFF.